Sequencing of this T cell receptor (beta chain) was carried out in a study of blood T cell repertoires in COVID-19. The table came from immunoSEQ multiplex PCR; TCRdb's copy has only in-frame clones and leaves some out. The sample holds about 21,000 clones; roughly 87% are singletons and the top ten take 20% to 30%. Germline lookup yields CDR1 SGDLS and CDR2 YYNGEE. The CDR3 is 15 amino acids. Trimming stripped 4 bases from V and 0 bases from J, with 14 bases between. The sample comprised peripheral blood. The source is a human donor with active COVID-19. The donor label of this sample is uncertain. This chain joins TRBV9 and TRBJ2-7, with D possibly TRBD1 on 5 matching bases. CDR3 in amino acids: CASSYDSSSSYEQYF. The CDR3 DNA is TGTGCCAGCAGCTACGACAGTTCATCCTCCTACGAGCAGTACTTC.